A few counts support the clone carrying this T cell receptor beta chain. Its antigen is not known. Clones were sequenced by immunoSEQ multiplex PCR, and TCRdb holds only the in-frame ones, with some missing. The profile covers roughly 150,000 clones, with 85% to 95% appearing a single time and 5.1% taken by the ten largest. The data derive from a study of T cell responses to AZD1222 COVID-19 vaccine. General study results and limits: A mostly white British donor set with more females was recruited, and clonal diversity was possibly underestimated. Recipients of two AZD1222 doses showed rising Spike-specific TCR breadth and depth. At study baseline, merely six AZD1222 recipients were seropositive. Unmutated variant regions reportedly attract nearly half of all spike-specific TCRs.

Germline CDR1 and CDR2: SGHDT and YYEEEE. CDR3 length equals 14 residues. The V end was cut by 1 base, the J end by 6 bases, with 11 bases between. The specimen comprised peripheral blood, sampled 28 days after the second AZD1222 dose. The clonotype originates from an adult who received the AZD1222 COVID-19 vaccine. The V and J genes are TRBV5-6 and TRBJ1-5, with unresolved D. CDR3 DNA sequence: TGTGCCAGCAGCTTGTTCGGTGTAGGTCAGCCCCAGCATTTT. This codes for CASSLFGVGQPQHF.